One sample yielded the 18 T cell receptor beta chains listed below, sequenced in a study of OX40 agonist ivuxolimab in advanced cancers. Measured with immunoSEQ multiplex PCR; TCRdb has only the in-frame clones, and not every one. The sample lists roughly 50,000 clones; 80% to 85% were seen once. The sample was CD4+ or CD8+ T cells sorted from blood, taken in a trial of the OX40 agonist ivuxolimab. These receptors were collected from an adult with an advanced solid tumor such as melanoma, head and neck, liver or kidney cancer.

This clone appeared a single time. The CDR3 here is CASSYVVGSEQFF. The DNA of the CDR3 is TGTGCCAGCAGTTACGTAGTGGGGTCTGAGCAGTTCTTC. V and J are TRBV6-5 and TRBJ2-1; D gene uncertain. Per the germline V gene, CDR1 is MNHEY and CDR2 is SVGAGI. The V end was cut by 2 bases, the J end by 9 bases, with 11 bases between. The CDR3 has 13 residues.

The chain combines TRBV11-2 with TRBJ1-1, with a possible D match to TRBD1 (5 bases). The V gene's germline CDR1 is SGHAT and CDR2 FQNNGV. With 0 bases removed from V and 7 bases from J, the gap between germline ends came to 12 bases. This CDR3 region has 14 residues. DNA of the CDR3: TGTGCCAGCAGCTTAGAAGGGGCGCAGAGTGAAGCTTTCTTT. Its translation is CASSLEGAQSEAFF.

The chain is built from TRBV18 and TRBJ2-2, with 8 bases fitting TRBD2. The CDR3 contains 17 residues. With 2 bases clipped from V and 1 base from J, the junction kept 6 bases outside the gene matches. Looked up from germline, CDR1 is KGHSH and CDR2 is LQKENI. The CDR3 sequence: CASSPDTSGVNTGELFF. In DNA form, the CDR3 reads TGTGCCAGCTCACCAGATACTAGCGGAGTGAACACCGGGGAGCTGTTTTTT.

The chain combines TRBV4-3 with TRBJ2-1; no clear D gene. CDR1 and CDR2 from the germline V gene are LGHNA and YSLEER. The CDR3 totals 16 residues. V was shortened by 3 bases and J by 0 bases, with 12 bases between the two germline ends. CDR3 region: CASSQNTMNSYNEQFF. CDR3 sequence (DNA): TGCGCCAGCAGCCAGAACACTATGAACTCCTACAATGAGCAGTTCTTC.

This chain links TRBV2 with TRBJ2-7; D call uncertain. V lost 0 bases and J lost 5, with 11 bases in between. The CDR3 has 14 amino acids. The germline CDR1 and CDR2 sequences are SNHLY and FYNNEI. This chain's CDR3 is CASSEATILDEQYF. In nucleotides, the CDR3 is TGTGCCAGCAGTGAAGCCACTATACTGGACGAGCAGTACTTC. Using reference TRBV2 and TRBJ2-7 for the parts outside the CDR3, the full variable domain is EPEVTQTPSHQVTQMGQEVILRCVPISNHLYFYWYRQILGQKVEFLVSFYNNEISEKSEIFDDQFSVERPDGSNFTLKIRSTKLEDSAMYFCASSEATILDEQYFGPGTRLTVT.

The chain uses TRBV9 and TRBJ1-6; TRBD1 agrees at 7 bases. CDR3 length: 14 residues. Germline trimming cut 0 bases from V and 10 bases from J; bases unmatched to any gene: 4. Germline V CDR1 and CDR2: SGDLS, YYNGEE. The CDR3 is CASSVGQGDSPLHF. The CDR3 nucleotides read TGTGCCAGCAGCGTAGGACAGGGAGACTCACCCCTCCACTTT.

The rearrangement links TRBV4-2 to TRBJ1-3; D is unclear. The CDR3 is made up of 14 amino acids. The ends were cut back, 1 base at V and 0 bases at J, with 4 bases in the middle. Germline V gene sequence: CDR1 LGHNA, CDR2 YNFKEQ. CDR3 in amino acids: CASSQGTSGNTIYF. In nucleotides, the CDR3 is TGTGCCAGCAGCCAAGGGACCTCTGGAAACACCATATATTTT.

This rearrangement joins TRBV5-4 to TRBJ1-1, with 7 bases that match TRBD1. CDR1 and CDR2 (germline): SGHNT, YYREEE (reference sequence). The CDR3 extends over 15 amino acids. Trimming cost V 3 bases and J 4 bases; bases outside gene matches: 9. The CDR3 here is CASSWEGGGVTEAFF. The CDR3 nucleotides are TGTGCCAGCAGCTGGGAGGGAGGGGGCGTCACTGAAGCTTTCTTT.

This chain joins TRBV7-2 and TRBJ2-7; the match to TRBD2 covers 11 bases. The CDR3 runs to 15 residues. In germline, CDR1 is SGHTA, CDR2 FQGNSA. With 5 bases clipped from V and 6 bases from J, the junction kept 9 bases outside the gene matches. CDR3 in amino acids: CASSPRLAGGGEQYF. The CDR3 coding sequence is TGTGCCAGCAGCCCCCGGCTAGCGGGAGGTGGCGAGCAGTACTTC.

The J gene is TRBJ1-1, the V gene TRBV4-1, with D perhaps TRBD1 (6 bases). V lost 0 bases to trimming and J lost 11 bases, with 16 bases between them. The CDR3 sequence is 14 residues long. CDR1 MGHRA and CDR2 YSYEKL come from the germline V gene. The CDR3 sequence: CASSQDAGARGAFF. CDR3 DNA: TGCGCCAGCAGCCAAGATGCCGGGGCCAGGGGTGCTTTCTTT.

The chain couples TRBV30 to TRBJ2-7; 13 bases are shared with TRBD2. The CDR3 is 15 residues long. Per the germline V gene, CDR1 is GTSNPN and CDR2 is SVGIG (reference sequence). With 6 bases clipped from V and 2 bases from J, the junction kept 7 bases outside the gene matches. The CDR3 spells CACSMGTSGTYEQYF. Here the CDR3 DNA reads TGTGCCTGTTCCATGGGGACTAGCGGGACCTACGAGCAGTACTTC.

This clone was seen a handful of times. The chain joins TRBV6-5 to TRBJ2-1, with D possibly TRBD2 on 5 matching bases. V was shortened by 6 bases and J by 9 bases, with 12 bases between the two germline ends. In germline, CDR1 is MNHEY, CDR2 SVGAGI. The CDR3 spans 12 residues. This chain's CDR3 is CASSGLVGEQFF. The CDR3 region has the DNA TGTGCCAGCAGCGGACTGGTTGGTGAGCAGTTCTTC.

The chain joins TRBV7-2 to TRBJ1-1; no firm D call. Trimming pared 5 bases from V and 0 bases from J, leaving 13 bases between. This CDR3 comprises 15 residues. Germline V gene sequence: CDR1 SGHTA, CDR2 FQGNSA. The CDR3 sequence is CASSLGSFMNTEAFF. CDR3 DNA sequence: TGTGCCAGCAGCCTCGGGTCTTTTATGAACACTGAAGCTTTCTTT.

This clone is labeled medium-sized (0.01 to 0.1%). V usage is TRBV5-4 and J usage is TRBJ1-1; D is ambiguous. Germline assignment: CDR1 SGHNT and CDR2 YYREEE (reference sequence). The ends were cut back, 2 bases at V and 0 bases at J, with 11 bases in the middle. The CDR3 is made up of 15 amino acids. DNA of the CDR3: TGTGCCAGCAGCTTCGTGTCTGGGTTGAACACTGAAGCTTTCTTT. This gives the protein CASSFVSGLNTEAFF.

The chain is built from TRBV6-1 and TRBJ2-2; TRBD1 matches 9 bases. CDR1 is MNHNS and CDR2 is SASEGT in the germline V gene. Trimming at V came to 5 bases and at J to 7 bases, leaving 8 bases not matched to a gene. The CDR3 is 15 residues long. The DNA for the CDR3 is TGTGCCAGCAGTAAGGACAGGGGTTTTGGCGGGGAGCTGTTTTTT. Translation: CASSKDRGFGGELFF.

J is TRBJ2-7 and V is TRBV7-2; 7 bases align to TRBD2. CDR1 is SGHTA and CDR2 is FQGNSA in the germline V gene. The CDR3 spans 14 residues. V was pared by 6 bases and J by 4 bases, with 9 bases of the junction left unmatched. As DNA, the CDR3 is TGTGCCAGCAGTCCGGCTCTAGCGGTGTACGAGCAGTACTTC. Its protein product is CASSPALAVYEQYF.

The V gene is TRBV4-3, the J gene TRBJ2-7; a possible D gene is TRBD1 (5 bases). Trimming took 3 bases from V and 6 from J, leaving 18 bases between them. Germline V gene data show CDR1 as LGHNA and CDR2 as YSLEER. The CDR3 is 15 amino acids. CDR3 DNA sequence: TGCGCCAGCAGCCAGGATATAACTCGACAGCCCGAGCAGTACTTC. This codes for CASSQDITRQPEQYF.

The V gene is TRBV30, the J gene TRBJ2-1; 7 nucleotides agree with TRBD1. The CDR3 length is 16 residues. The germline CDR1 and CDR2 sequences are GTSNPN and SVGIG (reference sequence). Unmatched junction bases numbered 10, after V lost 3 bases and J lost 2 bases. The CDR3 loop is CAWSKGAQVPYNEQFF. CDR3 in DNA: TGTGCCTGGAGCAAGGGGGCGCAGGTCCCCTACAATGAGCAGTTCTTC.